The 30 T cell receptor beta chains below come from one sample, sequenced in a study of cytomegalovirus exposure and HLA in healthy donors. The PCR ran on 60 Vbeta and 13 Jbeta primers. Sequencing used immunoSEQ multiplex PCR; TCRdb keeps in-frame clones, though not all of them. Of fewer than 250,000 clones listed, over 80% are singletons. Sequencing used PBMCs. The receptors were sampled from a woman between 45 and 60 years old in good health and CMV-seropositive.

Remarks on this clone: This likely comes from a read error, as the CDR3 has no conserved phenylalanine or tryptophan at its end. This chain connects TRBV28 to TRBJ1-2; 9 bases map to TRBD1. The CDR3 totals 13 residues. Germline trimming cut 5 bases from V and 5 bases from J; bases unmatched to any gene: 3. Germline V lookup: CDR1 MDHEN, CDR2 SYDVKM. This chain's CDR3 is CASSRDRGYGYTL. CDR3 bases: TGTGCCAGCAGTCGAGACAGGGGGTATGGCTACACCCTC.

The table lists this clone with a count of one. The J gene is TRBJ2-1, the V gene TRBV14, with D tentatively TRBD1 (5 bases). Germline V gene data show CDR1 as SGHDN and CDR2 as FVKESK. The CDR3 runs 13 residues. The V end was cut by 4 bases, the J end by 6 bases, with 10 bases between. The CDR3 region is CASSLRQFNEQFF. The CDR3 nucleotides are TGTGCCAGCAGCCTACGACAGTTCAATGAGCAGTTCTTC.

The count of this clone is one. This chain connects TRBV6-1 to TRBJ2-5; D may be TRBD1 (6 bases). CDR3 length: 17 amino acids. Trimming removed 1 base at V and 4 bases at J, with 19 bases between. Per germline, CDR1 MNHNS and CDR2 SASEGT. Here the CDR3 DNA reads TGTGCCAGCAGTGAAGGGTTCGCGACAGGCCGGGGAGAGACCCAGTACTTC. Amino acids: CASSEGFATGRGETQYF.

This sequence joins TRBV7-2 and TRBJ1-2; 7 bases are shared with TRBD1. CDR3 size: 15 residues. CDR1 and CDR2 from the germline V gene are SGHTA and FQGNSA. After removal of 3 bases from V and 2 bases from J, the junction contained 6 bases not matched to a gene. DNA of the CDR3: TGTGCCAGCAGCTTTACAGGGGTACGGAACTATGGCTACACCTTC. As protein: CASSFTGVRNYGYTF.

In its sample, this clone was seen a few times. This rearrangement joins TRBV4-3 to TRBJ1-4; D is possibly TRBD1 (5 bases). Germline CDR1 LGHNA, CDR2 YSLEER. CDR3 length: 14 amino acids. The germline V and J ends were trimmed by 3 bases and 8 bases, with 13 bases remaining between them. This chain's CDR3 is CASSQDTSSEKLFF. The DNA of the CDR3 is TGCGCCAGCAGCCAGGACACCTCCTCCGAAAAACTGTTTTTT.

The V and J genes are TRBV2 and TRBJ1-1, with TRBD1 identical over 7 bases. The CDR3 is 14 residues long. V shed 6 bases, J shed 2 bases, and the junction held 6 bases outside the gene matches. The V gene's germline CDR1 is SNHLY and CDR2 FYNNEI. As DNA, the CDR3 is TGTGCCAGCAGGCTAGGGGACAGCAACACTGAAGCTTTCTTT. It codes for CASRLGDSNTEAFF.

V gene TRBV11-2 combines with J gene TRBJ2-5, with 8 bases identical to TRBD1. CDR1 is SGHAT, CDR2 FQNNGV, per germline. The CDR3 runs to 15 residues. Trimming took 1 base from V and 2 from J; bases not matched to a gene: 3. CDR3 loop: CASSLANRGQETQYF. The CDR3 coding sequence is TGTGCCAGCAGCTTAGCCAACAGGGGGCAAGAGACCCAGTACTTC.

This rearrangement joins TRBV9 to TRBJ1-4; unclear D gene. The CDR3 covers 14 residues. Trimming took 6 bases from V and 0 from J, leaving 9 bases between them. Germline V lookup: CDR1 SGDLS, CDR2 YYNGEE. The CDR3 loop is CASTHSATNEKLFF. The CDR3 DNA sequence: TGTGCCAGCACCCACTCTGCAACTAATGAAAAACTGTTTTTT. The full variable domain, in which reference TRBV9 and TRBJ1-4 provide the parts outside the CDR3, is DSGVTQTPKHLITATGQRVTLRCSPRSGDLSVYWYQQSLDQGLQFLIQYYNGEERAKGNILERFSAQQFPDLHSELNLSSLELGDSALYFCASTHSATNEKLFFGSGTQLSVL.

The chain combines TRBV7-2 with TRBJ1-3; 11 bases are shared with TRBD1. CDR1 is SGHTA, CDR2 FQGNSA, per germline. Trimming at V came to 5 bases and at J to 0 bases, leaving 6 bases not matched to a gene. This CDR3 has 17 residues. This CDR3 is CASSLTGTGGSGNTIYF. DNA for the CDR3: TGTGCCAGCAGCCTAACTGGGACAGGGGGCTCTGGAAACACCATATATTTT. Filled out from reference TRBV7-2 and TRBJ1-3, the complete variable domain reads GAGVSQSPSNKVTEKGKDVELRCDPISGHTALYWYRQSLGQGLEFLIYFQGNSAPDKSGLPSDRFSAERTGGSVSTLTIQRTQQEDSAVYLCASSLTGTGGSGNTIYFGEGSWLTVV.

This rearrangement joins TRBV7-2 to TRBJ2-3; 16 nucleotides match TRBD2. Trimming took 3 bases from V and 7 from J; bases not matched to a gene: 7. Germline V gene sequence: CDR1 SGHTA, CDR2 FQGNSA. This CDR3 has 17 residues. CDR3 residues: CASSFLGLAGGLNTQYF. In nucleotides, the CDR3 is TGTGCCAGCAGCTTCCTGGGACTAGCGGGGGGGCTAAATACGCAGTATTTT.

This clone was observed a few times. The rearrangement links TRBV28 to TRBJ2-2, with D unclear. Trimming took off 3 bases at V and 0 bases at J, with 2 bases between the two ends. The germline CDR1 and CDR2 sequences are MDHEN and SYDVKM. CDR3 length: 13 residues. The CDR3: CASSFSNTGELFF. The DNA of the CDR3 is TGTGCCAGCAGTTTCTCGAACACCGGGGAGCTGTTTTTT.

The genes are TRBV27 and TRBJ1-5; D remains ambiguous. Germline V CDR1 and CDR2: MNHEY, SMNVEV (reference sequence). This CDR3 has 13 residues. Trimming stripped 3 bases from V and 3 bases from J, with 6 bases between. CDR3 loop: CASSFESNQPQHF. DNA of the CDR3: TGTGCCAGCAGTTTTGAGTCCAATCAGCCCCAGCATTTT.

This clone came up once. The rearrangement joins TRBV28 to TRBJ1-5; D remains unclear. Per the germline V gene, CDR1 is MDHEN and CDR2 is SYDVKM. This CDR3 has 14 residues. Trimming removed 6 bases at V and 3 bases at J, with 12 bases between. The CDR3 sequence is CASRAPLVNQPQHF. The CDR3 coding sequence is TGTGCCAGCAGAGCGCCGTTGGTCAATCAGCCCCAGCATTTT.

The sample holds one count of this clone. The chain has TRBV19 and TRBJ2-5; D may be TRBD1 (6 bases). CDR3 length: 15 amino acids. With 2 bases removed from V and 2 bases from J, the gap between germline ends came to 12 bases. CDR1 and CDR2 (germline): LNHDA, SQIVND (reference sequence). Here the CDR3 reads CASSIRGSPQETQYF. As DNA, the CDR3 is TGTGCCAGTAGTATAAGGGGGTCCCCACAAGAGACCCAGTACTTC.

The rearrangement uses TRBV6-5 and TRBJ1-1, with 8 bases identical to TRBD1. V trimming: 0 bases; J trimming: 1 base; junction bases outside the gene matches: 1. Germline V gene sequence: CDR1 MNHEY, CDR2 SVGAGI. The CDR3 totals 15 residues. In nucleotides, the CDR3 is TGTGCCAGCAGTTACTCGGGGACAGGGAACACTGAAGCTTTCTTT. Translation gives CASSYSGTGNTEAFF.

The chain has TRBV19 and TRBJ2-2; 8 nucleotides match TRBD1. The CDR3 spans 15 residues. Unmatched junction bases numbered 9, after V lost 7 bases and J lost 5 bases. The germline gives CDR1 LNHDA, CDR2 SQIVND (reference sequence). CDR3 sequence (DNA): TGTGCCAGTACCGTCCGGACAGGGCGGACCGGGGAGCTGTTTTTT. Encoded protein: CASTVRTGRTGELFF.

The chain links TRBV6-1 to TRBJ2-7, with a weak D call TRBD2 (5 bases). CDR1 MNHNS and CDR2 SASEGT come from the germline V gene. V lost 8 bases and J lost 0, with 14 bases in between. This CDR3 has 14 amino acids. The CDR3 loop is CASHSGMSSYEQYF. DNA for the CDR3: TGTGCCAGCCACTCGGGGATGTCCTCCTACGAGCAGTACTTC.

The J gene is TRBJ2-6, the V gene TRBV7-6; D remains ambiguous. This CDR3 has 14 residues. Trimming cost V 5 bases and J 2 bases, with 7 bases left between them. In germline, CDR1 is SGHVS, CDR2 FNYEAQ. The DNA of the CDR3 is TGTGCCAGCAGCGGCCTAGCTGGGGCCAACGTCCTGACTTTC. Encoded protein: CASSGLAGANVLTF.

The J gene is TRBJ2-7, the V gene TRBV11-2; 7 bases are a match to TRBD1. CDR1 and CDR2 (germline): SGHAT, FQNNGV. Trimming took 5 bases from V and 3 from J; bases not matched to a gene: 7. This CDR3 has 14 residues. The DNA of the CDR3 is TGTGCCAGCAGCCGGACAGGTTCGGACTACGAGCAGTACTTC. Translated: CASSRTGSDYEQYF.

Comments on this clone: Other nucleotide sequences from this sample produce the same CDR3. This chain uses TRBV4-1 with TRBJ2-7; tentatively, D is TRBD1 (5 bases). The V gene lost 4 bases and the J gene lost 0 bases, with 7 bases spanning the gap. Germline V lookup: CDR1 MGHRA, CDR2 YSYEKL. This CDR3 spans 13 amino acids. As DNA, the CDR3 is TGCGCCAGCAGCCCAGACAGCTCCTACGAGCAGTACTTC. Translated, it gives CASSPDSSYEQYF.

The chain has TRBV29-1 and TRBJ2-5; 7 bases agree with TRBD1. The germline gives CDR1 SQVTM, CDR2 ANQGSEA. Germline trimming cut 0 bases from V and 4 bases from J; bases unmatched to any gene: 11. This CDR3 has 16 amino acids. The CDR3 DNA follows: TGCAGCGTTGAAGAATACGGACAGGCCTGGGGAGAGACCCAGTACTTC. Translated: CSVEEYGQAWGETQYF.

CDR3 DNA: TGTGCCAGCAGCGCCGATCAGGGGCCCCGGGCTTTCTTT. Its translation is CASSADQGPRAFF. The V gene is TRBV7-9, the J gene TRBJ1-1, with TRBD1 as a possible D gene (6 bases). The CDR3 totals 13 residues. Germline CDR1 reads SEHNR; CDR2 reads FQNEAQ (reference sequence). Deletions cut 5 bases from V and 11 bases from J, with 18 bases between.

The chain carries TRBV6-1 and TRBJ1-1, with no clear D. The CDR3 sequence is 14 residues long. Per germline, CDR1 MNHNS and CDR2 SASEGT. V lost 6 bases and J lost 4, with 15 bases in between. CDR3 nucleotides: TGTGCCAGCAGGCTAATGCCTAGCAGCACTGAAGCTTTCTTT. This sequence encodes CASRLMPSSTEAFF.

The chain is built from TRBV5-1 and TRBJ1-6; possible D gene TRBD1, 5 bases. This CDR3 comprises 16 residues. The germline V and J ends were trimmed by 2 bases and 0 bases, with 9 bases remaining between them. Germline loops: CDR1 SGHRS, CDR2 YFSETQ. The CDR3 protein is CASSLGDSSYNSPLHF. The DNA of the CDR3 is TGCGCCAGCAGCTTAGGGGATAGCTCCTATAATTCACCCCTCCACTTT.

The rearrangement links TRBV30 to TRBJ1-5; no firm D call. The CDR3 totals 13 residues. Trimming took off 0 bases at V and 6 bases at J, with 9 bases between the two ends. Germline CDR1 GTSNPN, CDR2 SVGIG (reference sequence). CDR3 coding DNA: TGTGCCTGGAGTGTAGGCCGGAGTCAGCCCCAGCATTTT. This encodes CAWSVGRSQPQHF. The full variable domain, its missing parts supplied by reference TRBV30 and TRBJ1-5, is SQTIHQWPATLVQPVGSPLSLECTVEGTSNPNLYWYRQAAGRGLQLLFYSVGIGQISSEVPQNLSASRPQDRQFILSSKKLLLSDSGFYLCAWSVGRSQPQHFGDGTRLSIL.

The gene calls are TRBV4-1 and TRBJ2-3; 8 nucleotides line up with TRBD2. The CDR3 has 15 amino acids. Germline V gives CDR1 MGHRA, CDR2 YSYEKL. Losses at the gene ends were 1 base for V and 2 bases for J; bases not matched to a gene: 2. CDR3 sequence reads: CASSQVAGTTDTQYF. CDR3 nucleotides: TGCGCCAGCAGCCAAGTAGCGGGGACCACAGATACGCAGTATTTT.

J is TRBJ1-4 and V is TRBV6-5, with 7 bases matching TRBD1. Germline assignment: CDR1 MNHEY and CDR2 SVGAGI. The CDR3 sequence is 15 residues long. Germline trimming cut 5 bases from V and 8 bases from J; bases unmatched to any gene: 11. CDR3: CASSRTRGIGEKLFF. The DNA of the CDR3 is TGTGCCAGCAGTCGAACCAGGGGGATAGGCGAAAAACTGTTTTTT.

The chain is built from TRBV5-1 and TRBJ1-2; D is undetermined. The CDR3 totals 12 residues. Between the trimmed V and J ends, which lost 4 bases and 8 bases, there was a span of 12 bases. Looked up from germline, CDR1 is SGHRS and CDR2 is YFSETQ. CDR3 DNA: TGCGCCAGCAGCCCCGGGATCAGCGGCTACACCTTC. Translating gives CASSPGISGYTF.

This chain connects TRBV4-2 to TRBJ1-1, with a tentative D call TRBD1 (5 bases). Germline V lookup: CDR1 LGHNA, CDR2 YNFKEQ. The CDR3 runs 15 residues. Trimming took off 3 bases at V and 0 bases at J, with 11 bases between the two ends. CDR3 amino acids: CASSHLGGMNTEAFF. In DNA, the CDR3 is TGTGCCAGCAGCCACTTGGGGGGGATGAACACTGAAGCTTTCTTT.

The chain combines TRBV5-4 with TRBJ1-1; 10 nucleotides agree with TRBD1. The CDR3 runs 15 residues. V trimming: 2 bases; J trimming: 5 bases; junction bases outside the gene matches: 6. In germline, CDR1 is SGHNT, CDR2 YYREEE (reference sequence). For the CDR3, the DNA is TGTGCCAGCAGCTTACCTGACAGGGGGCTGACTGAAGCTTTCTTT. It yields the protein CASSLPDRGLTEAFF.